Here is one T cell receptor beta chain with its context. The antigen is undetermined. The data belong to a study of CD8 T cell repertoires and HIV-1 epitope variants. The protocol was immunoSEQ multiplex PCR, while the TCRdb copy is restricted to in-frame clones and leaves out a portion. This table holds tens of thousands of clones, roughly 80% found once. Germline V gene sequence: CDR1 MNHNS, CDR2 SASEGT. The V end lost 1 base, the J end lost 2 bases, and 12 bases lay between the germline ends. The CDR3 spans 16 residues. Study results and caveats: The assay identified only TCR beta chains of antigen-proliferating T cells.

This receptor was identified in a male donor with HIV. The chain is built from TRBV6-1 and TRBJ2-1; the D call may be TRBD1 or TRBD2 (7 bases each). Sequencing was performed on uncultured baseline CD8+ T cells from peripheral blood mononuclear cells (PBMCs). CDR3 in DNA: TGTGCCAGCAGTGAAGTCAGGGGGGGGCCCTACAATGAGCAGTTCTTC. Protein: CASSEVRGGPYNEQFF.